This TCR beta chain was profiled in a study of cytomegalovirus exposure and HLA in healthy donors. With V trimmed by 5 bases and J by 4 bases, 9 bases remained unmatched. Looked up from germline, CDR1 is SGHVS and CDR2 is FNYEAQ. The CDR3 has 16 residues. This clone was picked up a small number of times. PCR involved 60 Vbeta and 13 Jbeta primers. This table comes from immunoSEQ multiplex PCR, and its TCRdb copy is limited to in-frame clones, with some not included. The table lists about 140,000 clones, around 10% of them singletons. Sequenced: PBMCs. This rearrangement joins TRBV7-6 to TRBJ2-1, with TRBD2 identical over 9 bases. The source of this sequence is a man between 45 and 60 years old in good health and CMV-seronegative. This chain's CDR3 is CASSPRGGAAYNEQFF. The CDR3 DNA is TGTGCCAGCAGCCCGCGGGGGGGGGCTGCATACAATGAGCAGTTCTTC.